This entry is about one TCR beta chain. The antigen is unknown. These data are taken from a study of beta chain features in type 1 diabetes. Findings and limits, study-wide: The study left unresolved whether HLA type influences TCRB rearrangement. Relative to healthy donors, patients appeared to have naive, central memory and Treg TCRB repertoires that were more similar.

Based on CD45RO/CCR7/CD25/CD127/CD95/CD27, CD4+ regulatory, stem cell-like memory, naive and central memory cells were sorted. Each of the sorted populations had a purity greater than 95%. All of the isolated RNA was reverse transcribed, so expressed TCRB transcripts were sequenced. TCRdb keeps only in-frame clones here, not all; method: immunoSEQ multiplex PCR. The table lists about 340,000 clones, roughly 8% of them singletons. Trimming pared 0 bases from V and 2 bases from J, leaving 9 bases between. The CDR3 has 15 amino acids. The germline gives CDR1 LGHNA, CDR2 YSLEER. Sequenced: central memory CD4+ T cells from blood. The sequence came from a young woman in good health. The gene calls are TRBV4-3 and TRBJ2-3; D unresolved. The CDR3 spells CASSQELTSTDTQYF. The DNA of the CDR3 is TGCGCCAGCAGCCAAGAATTGACGTCCACAGATACGCAGTATTTT.